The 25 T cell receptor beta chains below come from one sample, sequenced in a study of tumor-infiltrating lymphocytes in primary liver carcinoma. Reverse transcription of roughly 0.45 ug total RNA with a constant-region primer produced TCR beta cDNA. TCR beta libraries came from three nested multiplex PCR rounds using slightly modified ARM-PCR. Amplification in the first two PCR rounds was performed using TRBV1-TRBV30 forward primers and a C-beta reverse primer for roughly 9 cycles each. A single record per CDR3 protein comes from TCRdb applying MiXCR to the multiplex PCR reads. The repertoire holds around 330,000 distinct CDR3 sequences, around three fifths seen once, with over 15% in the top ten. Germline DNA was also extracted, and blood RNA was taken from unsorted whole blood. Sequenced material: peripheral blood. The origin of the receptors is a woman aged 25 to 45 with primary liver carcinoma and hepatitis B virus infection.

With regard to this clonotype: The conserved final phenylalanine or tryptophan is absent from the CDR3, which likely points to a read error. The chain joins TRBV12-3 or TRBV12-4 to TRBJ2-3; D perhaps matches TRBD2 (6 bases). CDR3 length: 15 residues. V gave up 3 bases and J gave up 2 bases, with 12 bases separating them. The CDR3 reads CASSFRDSPTDTQYL. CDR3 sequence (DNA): TGTGCCAGCAGTTTCCGGGACTCCCCCACAGATACGCAGTATTTG.

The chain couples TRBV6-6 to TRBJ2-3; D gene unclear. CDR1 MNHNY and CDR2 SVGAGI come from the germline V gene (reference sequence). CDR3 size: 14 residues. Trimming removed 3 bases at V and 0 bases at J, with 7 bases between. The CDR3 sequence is CASSYEQSTDTQYF. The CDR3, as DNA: TGTGCCAGCAGTTATGAGCAGAGCACAGATACGCAGTATTTT.

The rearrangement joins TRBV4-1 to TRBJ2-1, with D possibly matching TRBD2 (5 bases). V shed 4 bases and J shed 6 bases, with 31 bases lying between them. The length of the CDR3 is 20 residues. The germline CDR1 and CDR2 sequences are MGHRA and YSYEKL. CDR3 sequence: CASSLDYGLAGVSFPNEQFF. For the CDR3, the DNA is TGCGCCAGCAGCCTAGATTACGGCCTAGCAGGAGTTTCTTTCCCCAATGAGCAGTTCTTC.

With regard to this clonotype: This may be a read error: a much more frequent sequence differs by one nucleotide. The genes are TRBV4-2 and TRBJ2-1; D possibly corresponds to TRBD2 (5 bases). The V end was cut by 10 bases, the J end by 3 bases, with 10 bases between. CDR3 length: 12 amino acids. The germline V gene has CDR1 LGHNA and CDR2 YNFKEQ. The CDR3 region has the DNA TGTGCCACCGGACTGGACTACAATGAGCAGTTCTTC. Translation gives CATGLDYNEQFF.

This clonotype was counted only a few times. The CDR3 sequence is CASSRTGPGSGGVEQYF. The DNA for the CDR3 is TGCGCCAGCAGCCGGACAGGGCCAGGTAGCGGGGGTGTCGAGCAGTACTTC. This rearrangement joins TRBV4-1 to TRBJ2-7, with D maybe TRBD2 (9 bases). Trimming left V 4 bases short and J 6 bases short, with 25 bases between. The germline V gene has CDR1 MGHRA and CDR2 YSYEKL. The CDR3 runs 17 residues.

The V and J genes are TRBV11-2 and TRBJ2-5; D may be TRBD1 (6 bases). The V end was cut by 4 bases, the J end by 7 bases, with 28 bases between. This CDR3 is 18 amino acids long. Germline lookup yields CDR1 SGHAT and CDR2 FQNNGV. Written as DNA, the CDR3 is TGTGCCAGCAGCTCGGATCTGTCAATTCAGGGGATTTTTGCGACCCAGTACTTC. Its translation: CASSSDLSIQGIFATQYF.

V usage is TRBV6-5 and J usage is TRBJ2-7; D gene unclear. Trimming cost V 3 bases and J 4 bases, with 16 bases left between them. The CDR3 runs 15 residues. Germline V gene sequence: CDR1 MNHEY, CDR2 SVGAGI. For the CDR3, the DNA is TGTGCCAGCAGTTATGGACCCACCAGCCTTTACGAGCAGTACTTC. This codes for CASSYGPTSLYEQYF.

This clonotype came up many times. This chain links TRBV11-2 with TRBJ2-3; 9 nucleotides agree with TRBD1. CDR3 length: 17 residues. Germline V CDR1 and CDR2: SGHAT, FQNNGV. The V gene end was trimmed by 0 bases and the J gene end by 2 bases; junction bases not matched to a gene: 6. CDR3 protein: CASSLDPGTGITDTQYF. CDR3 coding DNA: TGTGCCAGCAGCTTAGACCCCGGGACAGGGATCACAGATACGCAGTATTTT.

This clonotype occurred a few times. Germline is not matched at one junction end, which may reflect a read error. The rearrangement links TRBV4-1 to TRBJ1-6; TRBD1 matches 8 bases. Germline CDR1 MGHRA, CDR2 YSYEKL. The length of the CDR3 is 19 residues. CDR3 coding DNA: TGTGCCAGCAGCCAATGGTCGATCCCCCGGGACAGGTCCCGTTCACCCCTCCATTTT. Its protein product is CASSQWSIPRDRSRSPLHF.

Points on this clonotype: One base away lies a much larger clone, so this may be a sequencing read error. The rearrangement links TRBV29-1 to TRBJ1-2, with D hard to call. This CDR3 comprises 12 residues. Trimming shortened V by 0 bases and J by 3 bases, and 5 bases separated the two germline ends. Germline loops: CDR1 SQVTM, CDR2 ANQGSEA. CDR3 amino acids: CSVEDVDYGYTF. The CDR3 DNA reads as TGCAGCGTTGAAGATGTTGACTATGGCTACACCTTC.

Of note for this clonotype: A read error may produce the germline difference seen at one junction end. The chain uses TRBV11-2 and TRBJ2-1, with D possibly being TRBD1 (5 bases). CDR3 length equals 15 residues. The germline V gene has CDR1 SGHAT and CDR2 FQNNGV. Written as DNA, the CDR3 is TGTGGCAGCAGCCCATGGACAAGCGCCTACAATGAGCAGTTCTTC. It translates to CGSSPWTSAYNEQFF.

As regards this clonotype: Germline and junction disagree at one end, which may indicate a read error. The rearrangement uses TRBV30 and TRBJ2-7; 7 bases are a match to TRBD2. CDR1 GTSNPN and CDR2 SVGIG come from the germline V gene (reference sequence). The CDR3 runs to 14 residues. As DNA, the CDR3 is TGTGCCTGGGGATCCAAGGGGAGGGCCTACGGGCAGTACTTC. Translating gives CAWGSKGRAYGQYF.

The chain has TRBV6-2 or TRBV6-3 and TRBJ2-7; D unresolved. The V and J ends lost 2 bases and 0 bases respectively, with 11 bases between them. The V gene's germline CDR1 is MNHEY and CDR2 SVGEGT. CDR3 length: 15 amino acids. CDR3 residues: CASSYMAVSSYEQYF. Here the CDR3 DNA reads TGTGCCAGCAGTTACATGGCGGTGAGCTCCTACGAGCAGTACTTC.

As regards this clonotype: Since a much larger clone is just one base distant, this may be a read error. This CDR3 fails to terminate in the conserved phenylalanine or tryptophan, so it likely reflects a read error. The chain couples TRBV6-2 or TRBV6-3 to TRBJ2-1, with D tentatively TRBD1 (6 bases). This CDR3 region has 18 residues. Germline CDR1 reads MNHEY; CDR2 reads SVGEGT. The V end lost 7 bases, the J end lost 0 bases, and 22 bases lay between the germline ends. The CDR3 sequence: CASTPRRGTAFSYNEQFL. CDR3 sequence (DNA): TGTGCCAGCACCCCACGTAGGGGGACCGCCTTCTCCTACAATGAGCAGTTCCTC.

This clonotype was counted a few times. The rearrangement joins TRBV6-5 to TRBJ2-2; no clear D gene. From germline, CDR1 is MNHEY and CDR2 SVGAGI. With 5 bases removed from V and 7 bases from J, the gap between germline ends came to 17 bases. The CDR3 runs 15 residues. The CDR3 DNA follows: TGTGCCAGCAGTGACCCCGGACGGGCTCGCGGGGAGCTGTTTTTT. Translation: CASSDPGRARGELFF.

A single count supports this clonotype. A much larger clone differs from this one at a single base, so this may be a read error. In nucleotides, the CDR3 is TGTGCCAGCACTCCGGGTGAGCAGGAGTTCTATGAGCAGTTCTTC. This gives the protein CASTPGEQEFYEQFF. The chain combines TRBV4-2 with TRBJ2-1; D is unresolved. Deletions cut 7 bases from V and 8 bases from J, with 21 bases between. Looked up from germline, CDR1 is LGHNA and CDR2 is YNFKEQ. This CDR3 has 15 residues.

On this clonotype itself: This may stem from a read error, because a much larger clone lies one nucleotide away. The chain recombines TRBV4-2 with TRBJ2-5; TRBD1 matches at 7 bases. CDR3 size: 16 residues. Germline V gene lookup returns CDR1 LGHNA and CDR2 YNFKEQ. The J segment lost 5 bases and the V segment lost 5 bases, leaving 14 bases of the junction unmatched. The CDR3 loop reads CASSILLGQSRETQYF. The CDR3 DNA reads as TGTGCCAGCAGCATCCTCCTGGGACAGTCCCGGGAGACCCAGTACTTC.

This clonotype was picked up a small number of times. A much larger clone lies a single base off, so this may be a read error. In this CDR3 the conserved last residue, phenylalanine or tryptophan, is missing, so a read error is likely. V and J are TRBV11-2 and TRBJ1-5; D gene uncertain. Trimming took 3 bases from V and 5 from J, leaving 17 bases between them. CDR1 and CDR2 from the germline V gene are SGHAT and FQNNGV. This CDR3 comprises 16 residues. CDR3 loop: CASSLVGSGIHQPQHL. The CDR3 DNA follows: TGTGCCAGCAGCTTGGTCGGATCCGGCATCCATCAGCCCCAGCATCTT.

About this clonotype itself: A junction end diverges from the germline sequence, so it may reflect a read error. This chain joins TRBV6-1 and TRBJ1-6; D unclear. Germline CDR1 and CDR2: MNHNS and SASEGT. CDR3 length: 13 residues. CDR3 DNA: TGTGCCAGCACGCGGTGGGATAATTTACCCCTCCACTTT. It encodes CASTRWDNLPLHF.

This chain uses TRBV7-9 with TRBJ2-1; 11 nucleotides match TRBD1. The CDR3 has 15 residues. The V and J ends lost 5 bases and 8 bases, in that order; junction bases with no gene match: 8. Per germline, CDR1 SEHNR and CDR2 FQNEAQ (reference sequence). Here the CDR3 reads CASSAWTGGMYEQFF. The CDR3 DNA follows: TGTGCCAGCAGCGCATGGACAGGGGGCATGTATGAGCAGTTCTTC.

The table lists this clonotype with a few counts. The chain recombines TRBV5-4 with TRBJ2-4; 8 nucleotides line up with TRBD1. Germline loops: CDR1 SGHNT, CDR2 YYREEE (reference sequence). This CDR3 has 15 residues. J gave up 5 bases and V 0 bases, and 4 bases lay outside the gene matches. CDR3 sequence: CASSLGQGAENIQYF. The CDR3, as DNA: TGTGCCAGCAGCTTGGGGCAGGGGGCGGAAAACATTCAGTACTTC.

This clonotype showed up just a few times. CDR3 region: CASGPPSRNTGELFF. DNA for the CDR3: TGTGCTAGTGGTCCCCCCTCCAGGAACACCGGGGAGCTGTTTTTT. This sequence joins TRBV12-5 and TRBJ2-2; D remains unclear. CDR1 is LGHNT and CDR2 is FRNRAP in the germline V gene. V was cut by 5 bases and J by 1 base, with 11 bases left in between. The CDR3 contains 15 residues.

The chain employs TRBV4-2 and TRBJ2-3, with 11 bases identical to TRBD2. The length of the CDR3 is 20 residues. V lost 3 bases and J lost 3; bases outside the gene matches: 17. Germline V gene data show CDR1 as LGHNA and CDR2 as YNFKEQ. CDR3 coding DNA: TGTGCCAGCAGCCAGGTACTAGCGGGAGTCTCCTCTGTTGATACAGATACGCAGTATTTT. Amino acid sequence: CASSQVLAGVSSVDTDTQYF.

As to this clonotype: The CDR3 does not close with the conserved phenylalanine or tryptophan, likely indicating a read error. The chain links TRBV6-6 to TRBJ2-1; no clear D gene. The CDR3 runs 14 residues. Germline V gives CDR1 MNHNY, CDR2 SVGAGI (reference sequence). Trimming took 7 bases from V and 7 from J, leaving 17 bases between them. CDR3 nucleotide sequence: TGTGCCAGCAACACGTTTGGCCATTGGAATGAGCAGTTCCTT. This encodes CASNTFGHWNEQFL.

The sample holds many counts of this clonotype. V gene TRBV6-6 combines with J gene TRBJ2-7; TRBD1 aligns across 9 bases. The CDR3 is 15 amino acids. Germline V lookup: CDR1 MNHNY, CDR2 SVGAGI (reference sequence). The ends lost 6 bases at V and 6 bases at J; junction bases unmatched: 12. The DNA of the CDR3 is TGTGCCAGCAGCGACATGACAGGGGGAAGTTTCGAGCAGTACTTC. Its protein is CASSDMTGGSFEQYF.